This note documents a single T cell receptor (beta chain) sequence. This record comes from a study of blood T cell repertoires in COVID-19. The wider study: There were acute and convalescent COVID-19 samples, and they came from the United States, Italy and Spain. T cells, B-cell-depleted T cells, or PBMCs supplied cDNA or gDNA.

In the original processing: By means of reference gene primer amplification, nucleated cell counts were estimated. Produced via immunoSEQ multiplex PCR; TCRdb's table is partial and in-frame only. The V and J calls and clone size were taken over from that table, and D and trimming were inferred from the DNA. The table includes around 140,000 clones, around 89% detected once. Germline V gene lookup returns CDR1 MDHEN and CDR2 SYDVKM. The CDR3 is 16 residues long. The germline V and J ends were trimmed by 1 base and 2 bases, with 14 bases remaining between them. This rearrangement joins TRBV28 to TRBJ1-2; D perhaps matches TRBD1 (6 bases). Sequencing used peripheral blood. This TCR came from a man in his forties or fifties with active or convalescent COVID-19. The CDR3 protein is CASSLYPLTGNYGYTF. In DNA, the CDR3 is TGTGCCAGCAGTTTATATCCCCTGACAGGAAACTATGGCTACACCTTC.